The 29 T cell receptor beta chains below were found in one sample sequenced in a study of shared clonotypes between healthy human individuals. The table came from immunoSEQ multiplex PCR; TCRdb's copy has only in-frame clones and leaves some out. The data hold 2 million to 2.5 million clones, with around 92% observed a single time. Sample: naive CD4+ T cells from PBMCs. Subset denoted: CD45RA+ positively selected. The receptor set was obtained from a young man in good health. Some clones in this sample may be carry-over from other donors' samples.

This sequence joins TRBV11-2 and TRBJ2-1; maybe TRBD1 (6 bases). This CDR3 is 12 amino acids long. Germline CDR1 and CDR2: SGHAT and FQNNGV. Trimming cost V 4 bases and J 10 bases, with 11 bases left between them. The chain's CDR3 is CASSSRGGEQFF. In DNA form, the CDR3 reads TGTGCCAGCAGCTCCAGGGGCGGAGAGCAGTTCTTC.

The chain joins TRBV9 to TRBJ2-7; D may match TRBD1 or TRBD2 (5 bases each). Per the germline V gene, CDR1 is SGDLS and CDR2 is YYNGEE. The CDR3 is made up of 15 amino acids. Trimming shortened V by 3 bases and J by 5 bases, and 18 bases separated the two germline ends. The CDR3 region has the DNA TGTGCCAGCAGCGCCTTCCTGGGGGATCGTAACGAGCAGTACTTC. It is translated as CASSAFLGDRNEQYF.

The genes are TRBV5-6 and TRBJ2-7, with TRBD1 identical over 9 bases. The CDR3 runs 15 residues. Germline CDR1 and CDR2: SGHDT and YYEEEE. Trimming removed 5 bases from V and 2 bases from J; junction bases left unmatched: 8. CDR3 loop: CASSRLQGATYEQYF. The CDR3 DNA reads as TGTGCCAGCAGTCGACTACAGGGGGCAACCTACGAGCAGTACTTC.

V gene TRBV18 combines with J gene TRBJ1-5, with 8 nucleotides matching TRBD1. The J segment lost 2 bases and the V segment lost 3 bases, leaving 6 bases of the junction unmatched. CDR1 is KGHSH, CDR2 LQKENI, per germline. The CDR3 totals 16 residues. The DNA for the CDR3 is TGTGCCAGCTCACCGTCAGGGGGCTTACGCAATCAGCCCCAGCATTTT. Translating gives CASSPSGGLRNQPQHF.

This chain uses TRBV7-9 with TRBJ2-1; 9 positions match TRBD1. The trim removed 1 base at V and 3 bases at J, leaving 4 bases unmatched. The CDR3 runs to 16 residues. Germline lookup yields CDR1 SEHNR and CDR2 FQNEAQ (reference sequence). CDR3 amino acids: CASSLGTGGIYNEQFF. CDR3 DNA: TGTGCCAGCAGCTTAGGTACAGGGGGCATCTACAATGAGCAGTTCTTC.

The chain employs TRBV5-1 and TRBJ1-3; possibly TRBD1 for D (5 bases). This CDR3 region has 16 residues. The germline V and J ends were trimmed by 0 bases and 0 bases, with 10 bases remaining between them. Germline V gene data show CDR1 as SGHRS and CDR2 as YFSETQ. Here the CDR3 reads CASSLAGGYSGNTIYF. The CDR3 DNA sequence: TGCGCCAGCAGCTTGGCCGGGGGATACTCTGGAAACACCATATATTTT.

The chain carries TRBV7-9 and TRBJ2-1, with TRBD2 matching over 8 bases. The V gene end was trimmed by 2 bases and the J gene end by 6 bases; junction bases not matched to a gene: 9. The CDR3 covers 16 residues. Germline V gene sequence: CDR1 SEHNR, CDR2 FQNEAQ (reference sequence). The chain's CDR3 is CASSLSSSGRANEQFF. DNA of the CDR3: TGTGCCAGCAGCTTAAGTTCCAGCGGGAGAGCCAATGAGCAGTTCTTC.

A remark on this clone: At the DNA level, this CDR3 is encoded by other sequences in the same sample as well. The genes are TRBV5-1 and TRBJ2-7; D is possibly TRBD1 (6 bases). This CDR3 is 13 amino acids long. Per germline, CDR1 SGHRS and CDR2 YFSETQ. V was pared by 4 bases and J by 3 bases, with 11 bases between. CDR3 sequence (DNA): TGCGCCAGCAGCGTGGACAGTTACTACGAGCAGTACTTC. Its protein product is CASSVDSYYEQYF.

The rearrangement links TRBV2 to TRBJ2-1; 9 nucleotides align to TRBD1. This CDR3 contains 14 residues. Per the germline V gene, CDR1 is SNHLY and CDR2 is FYNNEI. V was clipped by 6 bases and J by 8 bases; unmatched bases: 8. The CDR3 sequence is CASRDTGGSDEQFF. CDR3 sequence (DNA): TGTGCCAGCAGAGATACAGGGGGCAGCGATGAGCAGTTCTTC.

The chain is built from TRBV5-4 and TRBJ2-7, with D perhaps TRBD1 (6 bases). Trimming removed 4 bases from V and 3 bases from J, with 14 bases in between. This CDR3 contains 14 residues. Per germline, CDR1 SGHNT and CDR2 YYREEE (reference sequence). The CDR3 here is CASSRDRDNYEQYF. The CDR3 DNA reads as TGTGCCAGCAGCCGTGACCGGGACAACTACGAGCAGTACTTC.

The chain is built from TRBV7-2 and TRBJ2-7; D tentatively reads TRBD1 or TRBD2 (5 bases each). CDR3 length: 14 amino acids. V lost 5 bases and J lost 4, with 15 bases in between. Germline V gives CDR1 SGHTA, CDR2 FQGNSA. The CDR3 DNA sequence: TGTGCCAGCAGCCGAGTCCCGGGGCCTTACGAGCAGTACTTC. It specifies CASSRVPGPYEQYF. Filled out from reference TRBV7-2 and TRBJ2-7, the complete variable domain reads GAGVSQSPSNKVTEKGKDVELRCDPISGHTALYWYRQSLGQGLEFLIYFQGNSAPDKSGLPSDRFSAERTGGSVSTLTIQRTQQEDSAVYLCASSRVPGPYEQYFGPGTRLTVT.

The J gene is TRBJ2-5, the V gene TRBV5-1; no firm D call. CDR1 and CDR2 (germline): SGHRS, YFSETQ. The V and J ends lost 3 bases and 2 bases respectively, with 11 bases between them. The CDR3 is made up of 14 amino acids. CDR3 sequence reads: CASSSRVVQETQYF. CDR3 in DNA: TGCGCCAGCAGCTCCCGGGTCGTACAAGAGACCCAGTACTTC. The full variable domain, completed using reference TRBV5-1 and TRBJ2-5, is KAGVTQTPRYLIKTRGQQVTLSCSPISGHRSVSWYQQTPGQGLQFLFEYFSETQRNKGNFPGRFSGRQFSNSRSEMNVSTLELGDSALYLCASSSRVVQETQYFGPGTRLLVL.

The rearrangement links TRBV14 to TRBJ1-2, with a tentative D call TRBD1 (5 bases). Germline V gene data show CDR1 as SGHDN and CDR2 as FVKESK. The CDR3 is 15 residues long. V lost 5 bases and J 4 bases, leaving 17 bases between the germline ends. CDR3 loop: CASSALLGGAYGYTF. DNA of the CDR3: TGTGCCAGCAGCGCGCTGCTCGGGGGAGCCTATGGCTACACCTTC.

The chain is built from TRBV7-2 and TRBJ2-7; TRBD1 is a possible D gene (5 bases). Germline V gene sequence: CDR1 SGHTA, CDR2 FQGNSA. This CDR3 region has 16 residues. The V end was cut by 1 base, the J end by 1 base, with 14 bases between. CDR3 protein: CASSLGLTVLSYEQYF. The CDR3 DNA reads TGTGCCAGCAGCTTAGGGTTGACAGTCCTTTCCTACGAGCAGTACTTC.

V usage is TRBV11-1 and J usage is TRBJ2-7; perhaps TRBD2 as D (5 bases). V lost 8 bases to trimming and J lost 0 bases, with 14 bases between them. CDR1 is SGHAT, CDR2 FQDESV, per germline (reference sequence). The CDR3 is made up of 14 amino acids. DNA of the CDR3: TGTGCCAGCCGCGGGTCAGACCTCTCCTACGAGCAGTACTTC. Translated, it gives CASRGSDLSYEQYF.

For this clone: Other DNA sequences in this specimen translate into the identical CDR3. The rearrangement links TRBV18 to TRBJ2-2; D is unresolved. The CDR3 totals 15 residues. Between the trimmed V and J ends, which lost 2 bases and 2 bases, there was a span of 9 bases. Germline CDR1 is KGHSH and CDR2 is LQKENI. CDR3 DNA: TGTGCCAGCTCACCATCGGGTGTTAACACCGGGGAGCTGTTTTTT. It encodes CASSPSGVNTGELFF.

The DNA for the CDR3 is TGTGCCAGCAGAGGATGGACGGAAGCAGGAGATACGCAGTATTTT. Its translation is CASRGWTEAGDTQYF. This rearrangement joins TRBV5-6 to TRBJ2-3; D call uncertain. The germline V and J ends were trimmed by 5 bases and 5 bases, with 18 bases remaining between them. The CDR3 extends over 15 amino acids. Germline-derived CDR1 and CDR2 are SGHDT and YYEEEE.

For this clone: Other DNA sequences of this sample code for an identical CDR3. The rearrangement joins TRBV5-1 to TRBJ2-1; 9 nucleotides match TRBD2. Germline V CDR1 and CDR2: SGHRS, YFSETQ. With 3 bases clipped from V and 3 bases from J, the junction kept 4 bases outside the gene matches. The length of the CDR3 is 15 residues. This CDR3 is CASSSLAGSYNEQFF. The DNA for the CDR3 is TGCGCCAGCAGCTCGCTAGCGGGGAGCTACAATGAGCAGTTCTTC.

The J gene is TRBJ2-6, the V gene TRBV28; 7 bases are a match to TRBD1. Per germline, CDR1 MDHEN and CDR2 SYDVKM. The CDR3 sequence is 14 residues long. After removal of 5 bases from V and 5 bases from J, the junction contained 3 bases not matched to a gene. The CDR3 coding sequence is TGTGCCAGCAGTAGACAGGGTTGGGCCAACGTCCTGACTTTC. Translating gives CASSRQGWANVLTF.

The genes are TRBV21-1 and TRBJ2-6; TRBD1 was called by the table and not checked on the DNA. TRBV21-1 constitutes a pseudogene. CDR3 size: 15 residues. CDR3 bases: TGTGCCAGCAGCCCAGGGGGGCCCGGGGCCAACGTCCTGACTTTC. This codes for CASSPGGPGANVLTF.

The V gene is TRBV25-1, the J gene TRBJ2-1; TRBD1 matches at 9 bases. Losses at the gene ends were 7 bases for V and 7 bases for J; bases not matched to a gene: 14. Germline CDR1 MGHDK, CDR2 SYGVNS. This CDR3 is 16 amino acids long. This CDR3 reads CASTKQGAGAKNEQFF. The CDR3 nucleotides are TGTGCCAGCACAAAACAGGGGGCCGGGGCGAAGAATGAGCAGTTCTTC.

This chain connects TRBV6-6 to TRBJ1-1; D is possibly TRBD1 (5 bases). V was cut by 6 bases and J by 0 bases, with 11 bases left in between. The CDR3 is 14 amino acids. Per germline, CDR1 MNHNY and CDR2 SVGAGI (reference sequence). The DNA for the CDR3 is TGTGCCAGCAGCTTTACAGGTATGAACACTGAAGCTTTCTTT. Translated, it gives CASSFTGMNTEAFF.

For the CDR3, the DNA is TGTGCCAGTAGTATTAAAAAATGGACTAGCGGGAGGGCCATGGATACGCAGTATTTT. Its translation: CASSIKKWTSGRAMDTQYF. The gene calls are TRBV19 and TRBJ2-3; TRBD2 matches at 15 bases. Germline V gives CDR1 LNHDA, CDR2 SQIVND (reference sequence). V lost 3 bases to trimming and J lost 6 bases; unmatched junction nucleotides: 13. There are 19 residues in the CDR3.

V gene TRBV27 combines with J gene TRBJ1-2; TRBD1 aligns across 8 bases. The germline gives CDR1 MNHEY, CDR2 SMNVEV (reference sequence). Germline trimming cut 3 bases from V and 8 bases from J; bases unmatched to any gene: 5. There are 13 residues in the CDR3. CDR3 region: CASSFTDRDGYTF. The CDR3 region has the DNA TGTGCCAGCAGTTTTACGGACAGGGACGGCTACACCTTC.

The gene calls are TRBV19 and TRBJ2-7; either TRBD1 or TRBD2 may fit D (6 bases each). Germline lookup yields CDR1 LNHDA and CDR2 SQIVND (reference sequence). V shed 1 base and J shed 3 bases, with 19 bases lying between them. CDR3 size: 17 residues. CDR3 residues: CASSIARGGLSLYEQYF. Here the CDR3 DNA reads TGTGCCAGTAGTATAGCACGAGGGGGGCTTTCCCTCTACGAGCAGTACTTC.

The CDR3 reads CASSGDRGTEAFF. As DNA, the CDR3 is TGTGCCAGCAGCGGGGACAGGGGAACTGAAGCTTTCTTT. The chain recombines TRBV6-5 with TRBJ1-1, with TRBD1 matching over 10 bases. Germline values: CDR1 MNHEY, CDR2 SVGAGI. V was clipped by 6 bases and J by 5 bases; unmatched bases: 3. The CDR3 is 13 amino acids.

V usage is TRBV7-3 and J usage is TRBJ2-3, with 12 bases matching TRBD2. V was pared by 4 bases and J by 5 bases, with 4 bases of the junction left unmatched. CDR3 length equals 15 residues. Per germline, CDR1 SGHTA and CDR2 FQGTGA. CDR3 protein: CASSSSGLAGDTQYF. The CDR3 DNA sequence: TGTGCCAGCAGCTCCTCGGGACTAGCGGGAGATACGCAGTATTTT.

J is TRBJ2-7 and V is TRBV20-1, with D possibly being TRBD1 or TRBD2 (5 bases each). The V gene lost 6 bases and the J gene lost 6 bases, with 12 bases spanning the gap. The CDR3 spans 11 residues. Per germline, CDR1 DFQATT and CDR2 SNEGSKA (reference sequence). The CDR3 DNA reads as TGCAGTGCCAGCAGGGCGGGCGAGCAGTACTTC. Translated: CSASRAGEQYF.

The chain couples TRBV5-1 to TRBJ1-1, with D possibly TRBD1 on 5 matching bases. The length of the CDR3 is 14 residues. V was shortened by 0 bases and J by 6 bases, with 12 bases between the two germline ends. Germline V gives CDR1 SGHRS, CDR2 YFSETQ. The CDR3 DNA reads as TGCGCCAGCAGCTTGGGAGGGGCGGTGGCTGAAGCTTTCTTT. Encoded protein: CASSLGGAVAEAFF. Complete variable domain (other parts from reference TRBV5-1 and TRBJ1-1): KAGVTQTPRYLIKTRGQQVTLSCSPISGHRSVSWYQQTPGQGLQFLFEYFSETQRNKGNFPGRFSGRQFSNSRSEMNVSTLELGDSALYLCASSLGGAVAEAFFGQGTRLTVV.